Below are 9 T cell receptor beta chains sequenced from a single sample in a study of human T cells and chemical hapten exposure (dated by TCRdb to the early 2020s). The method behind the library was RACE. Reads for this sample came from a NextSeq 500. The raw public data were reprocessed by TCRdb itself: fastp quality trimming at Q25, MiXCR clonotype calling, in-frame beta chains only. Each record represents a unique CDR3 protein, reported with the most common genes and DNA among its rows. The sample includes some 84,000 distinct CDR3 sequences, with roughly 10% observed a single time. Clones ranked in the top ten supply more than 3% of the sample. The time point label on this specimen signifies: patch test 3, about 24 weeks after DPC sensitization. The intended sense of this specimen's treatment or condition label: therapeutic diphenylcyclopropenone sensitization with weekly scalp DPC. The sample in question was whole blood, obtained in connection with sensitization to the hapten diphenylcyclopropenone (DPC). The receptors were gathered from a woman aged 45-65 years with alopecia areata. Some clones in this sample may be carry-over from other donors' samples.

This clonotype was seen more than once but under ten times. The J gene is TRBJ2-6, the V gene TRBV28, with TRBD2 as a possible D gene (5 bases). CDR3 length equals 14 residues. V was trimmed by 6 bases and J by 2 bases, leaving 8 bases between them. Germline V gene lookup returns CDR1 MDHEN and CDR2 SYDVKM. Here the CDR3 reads CASSNGAGANVLTF. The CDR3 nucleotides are TGTGCCAGCAGCAACGGGGCTGGGGCCAACGTCCTGACTTTC.

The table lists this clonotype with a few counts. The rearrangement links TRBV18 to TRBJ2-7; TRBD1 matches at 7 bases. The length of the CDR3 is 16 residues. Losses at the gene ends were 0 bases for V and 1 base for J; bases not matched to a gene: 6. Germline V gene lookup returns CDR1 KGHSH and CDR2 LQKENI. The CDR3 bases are TGTGCCAGCTCACCACCAAACAGGGGCCGTTCCTACGAGCAGTACTTC. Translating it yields CASSPPNRGRSYEQYF.

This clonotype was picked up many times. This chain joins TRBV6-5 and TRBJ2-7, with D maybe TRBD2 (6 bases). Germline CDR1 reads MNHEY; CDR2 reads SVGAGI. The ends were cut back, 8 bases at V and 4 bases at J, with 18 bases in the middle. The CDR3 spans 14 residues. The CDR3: CASQRRTGEYEQYF. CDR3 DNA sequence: TGTGCCAGCCAAAGGCGTACGGGAGAATACGAGCAGTACTTC.

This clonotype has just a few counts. As DNA, the CDR3 is TGTGCCAGCAGTTACTCGTGGACAGGGAACACTGAAGCTTTCTTT. Its protein product is CASSYSWTGNTEAFF. The rearrangement joins TRBV6-6 to TRBJ1-1; 7 nucleotides agree with TRBD1. Germline CDR1 MNHNY, CDR2 SVGAGI (reference sequence). After removal of 0 bases from V and 1 base from J, the junction contained 2 bases not matched to a gene. The CDR3 is made up of 15 amino acids.

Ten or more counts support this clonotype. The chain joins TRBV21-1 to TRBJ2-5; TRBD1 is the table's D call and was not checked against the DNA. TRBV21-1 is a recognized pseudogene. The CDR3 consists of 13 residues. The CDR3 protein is CASSPGGKETQYF. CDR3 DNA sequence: TGTGCCAGCAGCCCAGGGGGAAAAGAGACCCAGTACTTC.

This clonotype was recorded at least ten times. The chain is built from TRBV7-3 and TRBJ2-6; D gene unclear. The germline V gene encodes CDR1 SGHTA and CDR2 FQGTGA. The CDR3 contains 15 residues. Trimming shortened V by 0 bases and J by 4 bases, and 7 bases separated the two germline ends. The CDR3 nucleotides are TGTGCCAGCAGCTTAACATGGGCAGGGGCCAACGTCCTGACTTTC. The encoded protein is CASSLTWAGANVLTF.

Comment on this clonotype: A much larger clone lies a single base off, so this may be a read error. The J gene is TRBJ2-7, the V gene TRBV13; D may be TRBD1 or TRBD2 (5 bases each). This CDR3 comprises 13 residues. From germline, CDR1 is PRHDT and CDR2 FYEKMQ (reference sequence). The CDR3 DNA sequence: TGTGCCAGCAGCCTCGGGACGGTCTACAAGCAGTACTTC. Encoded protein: CASSLGTVYKQYF.

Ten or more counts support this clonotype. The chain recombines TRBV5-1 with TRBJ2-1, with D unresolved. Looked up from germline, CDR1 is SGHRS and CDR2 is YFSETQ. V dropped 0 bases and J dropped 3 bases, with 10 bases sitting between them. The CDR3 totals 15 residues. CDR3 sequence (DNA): TGCGCCAGCAGCTTGGGGCAGGCTATCTACAATGAGCAGTTCTTC. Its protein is CASSLGQAIYNEQFF.

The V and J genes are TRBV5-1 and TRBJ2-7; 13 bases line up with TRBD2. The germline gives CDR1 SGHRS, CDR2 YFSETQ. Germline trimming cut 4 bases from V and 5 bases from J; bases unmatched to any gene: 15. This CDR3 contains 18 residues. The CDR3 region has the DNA TGCGCCAGCAGCCGAGGACGGGACCGGACTAGCGGGAGTAACGAGCAGTACTTC. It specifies CASSRGRDRTSGSNEQYF. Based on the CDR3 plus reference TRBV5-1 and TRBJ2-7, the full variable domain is KAGVTQTPRYLIKTRGQQVTLSCSPISGHRSVSWYQQTPGQGLQFLFEYFSETQRNKGNFPGRFSGRQFSNSRSEMNVSTLELGDSALYLCASSRGRDRTSGSNEQYFGPGTRLTVT.